This TCR beta chain was captured in a study of control samples from healthy donors and cancer patients. This clone was seen only a few times. Repertoires were generated with immunoSEQ multiplex PCR, while TCRdb's copy carries only in-frame clones and drops some. The data hold 95,000 to 120,000 clones, with about 80% observed a single time. Trimming removed 2 bases at V and 1 base at J, with 6 bases between. The CDR3 sequence is 14 residues long. Germline values: CDR1 SGHVS, CDR2 FQNEAQ. The chain is built from TRBV7-8 and TRBJ1-5; no firm D call. Sample: blood. The source of this sequence is a man between 18 and 29 years old in good health. CDR3 nucleotides: TGTGCCAGCAGCTTACCCGGGAGCAATCAGCCCCAGCATTTT. Encoded protein: CASSLPGSNQPQHF. The full variable domain, completed using reference TRBV7-8 and TRBJ1-5, is GAGVSQSPRYKVAKRGQDVALRCDPISGHVSLFWYQQALGQGPEFLTYFQNEAQLDKSGLPSDRFFAERPEGSVSTLKIQRTQQEDSAVYLCASSLPGSNQPQHFGDGTRLSIL.